These 9 T cell receptor beta chains were all obtained from the same sample, sequenced in a study of T-cell memory formation after mild COVID-19. MiXCR, run by TCRdb on the 5' RACE reads, gives a single entry per CDR3 protein. The sample lists over 150,000 distinct CDR3 sequences; 13% were seen once. Sequenced sample: PBMCs or a T cell subset sorted from them (not recorded which). All receptors derive from a man aged 18 to 30 who had mild COVID-19 (a few samples of this study predate the infection). Cell type and time point are not known.

The V gene is TRBV19, the J gene TRBJ1-5; perhaps TRBD1 as D (5 bases). The CDR3 is 17 residues long. V was cut by 4 bases and J by 0 bases, with 16 bases left in between. CDR1 is LNHDA and CDR2 is SQIVND in the germline V gene (reference sequence). The CDR3 spells CASSTHTGTDSNQPQHF. For the CDR3, the DNA is TGTGCCAGTAGTACCCATACCGGGACCGATAGCAATCAGCCCCAGCATTTT.

This clonotype was seen more than once but under ten times. The rearrangement uses TRBV5-1 and TRBJ1-2, with 7 bases lining up with TRBD1. Trimming at V came to 4 bases and at J to 5 bases, leaving 17 bases not matched to a gene. The CDR3 is made up of 17 amino acids. Germline V gene data show CDR1 as SGHRS and CDR2 as YFSETQ. CDR3 sequence (DNA): TGCGCCAGCAGCCGGAGTAGCGGGACAGACCTTACTTATGGCTACACCTTC. This encodes CASSRSSGTDLTYGYTF.

The chain has TRBV6-2 or TRBV6-3 and TRBJ1-5; TRBD1 is a possible D gene (5 bases). This CDR3 is 15 amino acids long. V shed 5 bases and J shed 4 bases, with 15 bases lying between them. Germline V gives CDR1 MNHEY, CDR2 SVGEGT. The CDR3 is CASSNTGTGNQPQHF. The CDR3 DNA follows: TGTGCCAGCAGTAATACCGGGACGGGAAATCAGCCCCAGCATTTT.

The rearrangement joins TRBV5-1 to TRBJ1-1; D remains ambiguous. The length of the CDR3 is 12 residues. Germline V gene sequence: CDR1 SGHRS, CDR2 YFSETQ. Trimming cost V 0 bases and J 9 bases, with 9 bases left between them. The CDR3 sequence is CASSLERTQAFF. The CDR3 region has the DNA TGCGCCAGCAGCTTGGAACGGACGCAAGCTTTCTTT.

This clonotype was picked up a small number of times. The rearrangement uses TRBV7-2 and TRBJ2-3, with 10 bases lining up with TRBD1. The CDR3 is 15 amino acids. Per the germline V gene, CDR1 is SGHTA and CDR2 is FQGNSA. V gave up 3 bases and J gave up 6 bases; unmatched junction bases: 6. Written as DNA, the CDR3 is TGTGCCAGCAGCTTCACGGGACAGGGGAGGGATACGCAGTATTTT. Protein sequence: CASSFTGQGRDTQYF.

The gene calls are TRBV4-2 and TRBJ2-7; D is uncertain. With 0 bases removed from V and 1 base from J, the gap between germline ends came to 4 bases. Germline V gene sequence: CDR1 LGHNA, CDR2 YNFKEQ. The CDR3 loop spans 13 amino acids. The CDR3 here is CASSQDLSYEQYF. The CDR3 bases are TGTGCCAGCAGCCAAGATCTATCCTACGAGCAGTACTTC.

This chain links TRBV5-1 with TRBJ2-7; D gene uncertain. Germline-derived CDR1 and CDR2 are SGHRS and YFSETQ. This CDR3 spans 14 amino acids. With 0 bases removed from V and 2 bases from J, the gap between germline ends came to 9 bases. The CDR3 bases are TGCGCCAGCAGCTTGGATCCAGCCACCTACGAGCAGTACGTC. The encoded protein is CASSLDPATYEQYV.

This clonotype was seen a handful of times. The V gene is TRBV4-1, the J gene TRBJ2-2; D not resolved. From germline, CDR1 is MGHRA and CDR2 YSYEKL. The CDR3 loop spans 14 amino acids. V was cut by 1 base and J by 5 bases, with 8 bases left in between. CDR3 nucleotides: TGCGCCAGCAGCCAAGTCGGGCAAACCGGGGAGCTGTTTTTT. It codes for CASSQVGQTGELFF.

The chain employs TRBV6-5 and TRBJ1-1; D gene ambiguous. Germline-derived CDR1 and CDR2 are MNHEY and SVGAGI. Trimming shortened V by 2 bases and J by 0 bases, and 7 bases separated the two germline ends. The CDR3 consists of 14 residues. The CDR3 spells CASSYLSVNTEAFF. The CDR3 bases are TGTGCCAGCAGTTACCTATCCGTGAACACTGAAGCTTTCTTT.